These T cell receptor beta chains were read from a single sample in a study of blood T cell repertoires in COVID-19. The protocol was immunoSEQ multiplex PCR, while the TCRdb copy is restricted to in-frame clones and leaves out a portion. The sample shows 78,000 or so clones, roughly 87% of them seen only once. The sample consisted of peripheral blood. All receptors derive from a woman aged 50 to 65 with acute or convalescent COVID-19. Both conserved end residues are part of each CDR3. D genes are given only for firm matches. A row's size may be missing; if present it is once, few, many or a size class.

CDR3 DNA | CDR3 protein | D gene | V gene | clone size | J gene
TGTGCCTGGAGTGACGGGGGACCCCTCCACTTT | CAWSDGGPLHF | - | TRBV30 | - | TRBJ1-6
TGTGCCTGGAGTCGGGGAGGCTCCTATAATTCACCCCTCCACTTT | CAWSRGGSYNSPLHF | - | TRBV30 | - | TRBJ1-6
TGTGCCAGCAGCTCCCGACAGGGGGCAAGCACAGATACGCAGTATTTT | CASSSRQGASTDTQYF | TRBD1 | TRBV7-6 | - | TRBJ2-3
TGTGCCAGCAGTTACTTGGGTGAGGCGGGCTATGGCTACACCTTC | CASSYLGEAGYGYTF | - | TRBV6-5 | - | TRBJ1-2
TGTGCCAGCAGCCCAACAGTCAGAGCAGATAACTATGGCTACACCTTC | CASSPTVRADNYGYTF | - | TRBV7-9 | - | TRBJ1-2
TGTGCCAGCAACCCCCCGGGACTGCCATTGAACACCGGGGAGCTGTTTTTT | CASNPPGLPLNTGELFF | - | TRBV27 | - | TRBJ2-2
TGTGCCAGCAGTCCGCAGGGGGTCTACGAGCAGTACTTC | CASSPQGVYEQYF | TRBD1 | TRBV6-6 | - | TRBJ2-7
TGTGCCAGCTCACCAACGACTACCGGGGAGCTGTTTTTT | CASSPTTTGELFF | - | TRBV18 | - | TRBJ2-2
TGTGCCAGCAGCTCAGGACAGGGGCAAGAGACCCAGTACTTC | CASSSGQGQETQYF | TRBD1 | TRBV13 | - | TRBJ2-5
TGTGCCAGCACAGGACTTTCCGGGGAGCTGTTTTTT | CASTGLSGELFF | - | TRBV9 | - | TRBJ2-2
TGTGCCAGTAGTAACGACAGGGAAGGTGAAAAACTGTTTTTT | CASSNDREGEKLFF | TRBD1 | TRBV19 | - | TRBJ1-4
TGTGCCTGGCAGTGGGGACACCGAATGTTTTTT | CAWQWGHRMFF | - | TRBV30 | - | TRBJ1-4
TGTGCCAGCAGTTTTGCGGACTCATCTGGGAATGAGCAGTTCTTC | CASSFADSSGNEQFF | - | TRBV6-5 | - | TRBJ2-1
TGTGCCAGCAGGCCAAGCGGGGGGGCAACAGATACGCAGTATTTT | CASRPSGGATDTQYF | TRBD2 | TRBV7-9 | - | TRBJ2-3
TGTGCCAGCAGTTTAGACAAGATTAGCAATCAGCCCCAGCATTTT | CASSLDKISNQPQHF | - | TRBV27 | - | TRBJ1-5
TGTGCCAGCAGCCGAAGAGGGCAGGGGGCCACAGATACGCAGTATTTT | CASSRRGQGATDTQYF | TRBD1 | TRBV3-1/TRBV3-2 | - | TRBJ2-3
TGTGCCAGCAGCTTAGCGGGGGGCAATCAGCCCCAGCATTTT | CASSLAGGNQPQHF | - | TRBV7-3 | once | TRBJ1-5
TGTGCCAGCAGTCCGCCGGGACAGGGGTACTATGGCTACACCTTC | CASSPPGQGYYGYTF | TRBD1 | TRBV27 | - | TRBJ1-2
TGTGCCAGCAGTTTATTAGGGGATCAGCCCCAGCATTTT | CASSLLGDQPQHF | - | TRBV12-3/TRBV12-4 | - | TRBJ1-5
TGTGCCAGCAGTTTAGGACAGTATGGCTACACCTTC | CASSLGQYGYTF | - | TRBV12-3/TRBV12-4 | - | TRBJ1-2
TGTGCCAGCAGTGAACCCTCCGGGACAGGGTATCAGCCCCAGCATTTT | CASSEPSGTGYQPQHF | TRBD1 | TRBV6-1 | - | TRBJ1-5
TGTGCCAGCAGCTACGGACAGTCTCCCTACGAGCAGTACTTC | CASSYGQSPYEQYF | - | TRBV7-2 | - | TRBJ2-7
TGTGCCAGCAGCCAAGATCTTTTAGACAGGGTAGGATCACCCCTCCACTTT | CASSQDLLDRVGSPLHF | TRBD1 | TRBV4-2 | - | TRBJ1-6
TGTGCCAGTAGAGGGACACCGGGTTACTACGAGCAGTACTTC | CASRGTPGYYEQYF | - | TRBV19 | - | TRBJ2-7
TGTGCCAGCAGCTCCGGGGAGAACATTCAGTACTTC | CASSSGENIQYF | - | TRBV13 | - | TRBJ2-4
TGTGCCAGCAGGAGGAACACTGAAGCTTTCTTT | CASRRNTEAFF | - | TRBV3-1/TRBV3-2 | - | TRBJ1-1
TGCGCCAGCAGCCGAGAGGCCGGGACAGGGGTGATTTACACCGGGGAGCTGTTTTTT | CASSREAGTGVIYTGELFF | TRBD1 | TRBV4-1 | - | TRBJ2-2
TGCGCCAGCAGTGAGTCGAGCCAGGCAACCTACGAGCAGTACTTC | CASSESSQATYEQYF | - | TRBV10-2 | once | TRBJ2-7
TGTGCCAGCAGCCAAGCGGGGGATCAGCCCCAGCATTTT | CASSQAGDQPQHF | - | TRBV3-1/TRBV3-2 | - | TRBJ1-5
TGTGCCAGCAGCCCAGGACAGGCCCAGCATTTT | CASSPGQAQHF | TRBD1 | TRBV7-2 | - | TRBJ1-5
TGTGCCAGCAGCCTAGGGGATCGTGGGGGCTACACCTTC | CASSLGDRGGYTF | - | TRBV5-6 | - | TRBJ1-2
TGTGCCAGCCGGGACAGGGGTTTTGAAAAACTGTTTTTT | CASRDRGFEKLFF | TRBD1 | TRBV6-6 | once | TRBJ1-4
TGTGCCAGCAGCTTGGGGCCAGGGGGCACTTATAGCGATGGCTACACCTTC | CASSLGPGGTYSDGYTF | TRBD1 | TRBV5-6 | - | TRBJ1-2
TGTGCCACCGCGGGACAGCTTAGGACTGAAGCTTTCTTT | CATAGQLRTEAFF | TRBD1 | TRBV28 | - | TRBJ1-1
TGTGCCAGCAGTATGGACAGAGACAACACCATATATTTT | CASSMDRDNTIYF | - | TRBV2 | - | TRBJ1-3
TGTGCCAGGGCGGGGGACACCAACACAGATACGCAGTATTTT | CARAGDTNTDTQYF | - | TRBV7-9 | - | TRBJ2-3